Listed below are T cell receptor beta chains from one sample, sequenced in a study of control samples from healthy donors and cancer patients. Libraries were prepared by immunoSEQ multiplex PCR; TCRdb keeps only in-frame clonotypes and omits some of them. The sample gives some 56,000 clones, approximately 95% of which show up once; about 2.4% is in the top ten. The specimen was blood. These receptors originate from a man aged 25-45 years in good health. The CDR3 runs from the conserved cysteine through the conserved F or W. D genes are given only for firm matches. Size values are once, few and many counts, or a class for expanded clones, and some rows have none.

>TRBV7-9|.|.|TRBJ2-2
TGTGCCAGCAGCCTATTACAGCGGAACACCGGGGAGCTGTTTTTT
CASSLLQRNTGELFF
>TRBV5-1|TRBD1|.|TRBJ2-1
TGCGCCAGCGAAAAGGGACAGGGGCTCAATGAGCAGTTCTTC
CASEKGQGLNEQFF
>TRBV6-6|.|.|TRBJ2-2
TGTGCCAGCAGCGACACGGGGGACACCGGGGAGCTGTTTTTT
CASSDTGDTGELFF
>TRBV7-3|TRBD2|few|TRBJ2-1
TGTGCCAGCAGCTTAACGTTGGGACTAGTCAGCTCCTACAATGAGCAGTTCTTC
CASSLTLGLVSSYNEQFF
>TRBV5-5|.|once|TRBJ1-4
TGTGCCAGCAGCTTTGGCGAAGAAAAACTGTTTTTT
CASSFGEEKLFF
>TRBV28|TRBD1|.|TRBJ2-7
TGTGCCAGCAGCCCAGACAGGGTAAGCTCCTACGAGCAGTACTTC
CASSPDRVSSYEQYF
>TRBV6-6|TRBD1|.|TRBJ1-5
TGTGCCAGCACTCGACAGGGAGTAAATCAGCCCCAGCATTTT
CASTRQGVNQPQHF
>TRBV30|.|once|TRBJ2-3
TGTGCCTGGAGTTTAAGCACAGATACGCAGTATTTT
CAWSLSTDTQYF
>TRBV24-1|.|.|TRBJ2-7
TGTGCCACCAGTGATGTCTCCCAGGGAACCTACGAGCAGTACTTC
CATSDVSQGTYEQYF
>TRBV13|.|.|TRBJ2-7
TGTGCCAGCAGCCGGGGACATCTGGAGGCCTACGAGCAGTACTTC
CASSRGHLEAYEQYF
>TRBV7-9|.|.|TRBJ1-4
TGTGCCAGCAGCTTAGTACAAGAAAAACTGTTTTTT
CASSLVQEKLFF
>TRBV5-4|TRBD1|.|TRBJ1-1
TGTGCCAGCAGGGGAGGACAGGGCCTAAAGGGGGTCTTT
CASRGGQGLKGVF
>TRBV24-1|.|.|TRBJ2-7
TGTGCCACCAGTGGATCGGCAGATTCCTACGAGCAGTACTTC
CATSGSADSYEQYF
>TRBV10-3|.|.|TRBJ2-4
TGTGCCATCAGTGAGACCAGGACAGGGACGGGGGGAAACATTCAGTACTTC
CAISETRTGTGGNIQYF
>TRBV28|.|.|TRBJ1-1
TGTGCCAGCAGACCCCCCCGGGAGAGGGACACTGAAGCTTTCTTT
CASRPPRERDTEAFF
>TRBV19|.|.|TRBJ1-6
TGTGCCAGTAAAGACCAGGGAGGTAATTCACCCCTCCACTTT
CASKDQGGNSPLHF